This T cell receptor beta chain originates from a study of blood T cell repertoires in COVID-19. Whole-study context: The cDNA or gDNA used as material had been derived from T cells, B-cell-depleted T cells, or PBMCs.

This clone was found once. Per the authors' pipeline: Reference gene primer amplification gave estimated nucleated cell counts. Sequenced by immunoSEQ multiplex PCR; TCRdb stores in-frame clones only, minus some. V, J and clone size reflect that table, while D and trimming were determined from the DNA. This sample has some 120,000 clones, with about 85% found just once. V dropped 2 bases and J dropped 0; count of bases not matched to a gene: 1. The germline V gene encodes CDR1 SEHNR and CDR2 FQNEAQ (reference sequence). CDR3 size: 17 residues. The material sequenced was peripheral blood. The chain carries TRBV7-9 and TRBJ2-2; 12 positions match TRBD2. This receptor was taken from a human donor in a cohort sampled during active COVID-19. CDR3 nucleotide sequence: TGTGCCAGCAGCTTAAGGACTAGCGGGGCGAACACCGGGGAGCTGTTTTTT. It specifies CASSLRTSGANTGELFF.